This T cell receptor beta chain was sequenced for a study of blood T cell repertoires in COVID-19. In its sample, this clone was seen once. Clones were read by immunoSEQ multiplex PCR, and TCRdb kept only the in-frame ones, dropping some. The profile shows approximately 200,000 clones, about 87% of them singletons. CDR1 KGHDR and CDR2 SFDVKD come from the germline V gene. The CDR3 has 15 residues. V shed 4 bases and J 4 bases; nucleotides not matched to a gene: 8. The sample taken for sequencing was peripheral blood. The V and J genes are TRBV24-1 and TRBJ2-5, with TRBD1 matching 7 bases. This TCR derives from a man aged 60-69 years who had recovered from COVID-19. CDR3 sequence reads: CATSENGQAGETQYF. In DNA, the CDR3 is TGTGCCACCAGTGAGAACGGACAGGCCGGAGAGACCCAGTACTTC.